Listed below are T cell receptor beta chains from one sample, sequenced in a study of cytomegalovirus exposure and HLA in healthy donors. Data came from immunoSEQ multiplex PCR; TCRdb stores just in-frame clones and leaves some out. The data contain under 200,000 clones, roughly four fifths of them singletons. Sequenced sample: PBMCs. These TCRs come from a woman under 30 in good health and CMV-seronegative. The conserved cysteine and the conserved F or W are not part of the CDR3 here.

>TRBV7-9
ASRHTLADAWNEQF
>TRBV4-1
ASSHTGYNQPQH
>TRBV19
ASSPGQGAFYEQY
>TRBV5-1
ASSSPEGSISTDTQY
>TRBV19
ASSKLAGGPNEQF
>TRBV28
ASSWTGQGYT
>TRBV5-1
ASSLGWTGSYNEQF
>TRBV10-1
ASSDTGTSGPYEQY
>TRBV11-2
ASSLSYPSEKPQH
>TRBV27
ASSLYGQPQH
>TRBV30
AWSESGLAGVGEQF
>TRBV4-3
ASSESGASYNEQF
>TRBV23-1
ASSNNPGGDRGPEQY
>TRBV28
ASRQTGRSYNEQF
>TRBV28
ASSLAGLGTYEQY
>TRBV2
ASTAGGAPNTGELF
>TRBV6-5
ASSSYRGGEAF
>TRBV29-1
SVRQVLLNTEAF
>TRBV5-1
ASSLAASGTNTGELF
>TRBV5-6
ASSFLGERYNEQF
>TRBV19
ASSPGLGEHSYGYT
>TRBV7-9
ASSSVAGAGYNEQF
>TRBV6-5
ASGQPNEKLF
>TRBV9
ASSVGGEQF
>TRBV5-8
ASSPDLGSSYNEQF
>TRBV5-5
ASSRRTGQGSYEQY
>TRBV5-1
ASRYAGTGGAEQY
>TRBV12-5
ASPRPRVERDQTYEQY
>TRBV6-5
ATTKGGAADTQY
>TRBV4-3
ASSQRSAGRAEQF
>TRBV5-1
ASSAGLFTDTQY
>TRBV10-1
ASSESRTSGNGDTQY
>TRBV9
ASSVISGRSRVHEQY
>TRBV7-9
ASSLVAGGQETQY
>TRBV6-6
ASSRPGQETQY
>TRBV4-1
ASSGRAGGSYNEQF
>TRBV27
ASRRAGSSGANVLT
>TRBV6-5
ASSRLADSYEQY
>TRBV12-5
ASGLGGAGLENIQY
>TRBV4-3
ASSQVWDSSYEQY
>TRBV12-5
ASGLVTGVSGYT
>TRBV27
ASSLRPLDYGYT
>TRBV10-3
AISENRDRGGYT
>TRBV10-1
ASSGSGTSGSGTDTQY
>TRBV7-6
ASSSTGSTEAF
>TRBV19
ASSLGTGGAYEQY
>TRBV19
ASTLSSYNEQF
>TRBV10-1
ASSPLQGVRGNEQF
>TRBV6-6
ASSYSWQGGTYEQY
>TRBV11-3
ASSPGGSEIEQF
>TRBV4-1
ASSLNPGGFPDTQY
>TRBV9
ASSPRVTGNTIY
>TRBV30
AWSVLTGWTGELF
>TRBV10-3
AISEGVAGEETQY
>TRBV27
ASKPTGGGNQPQH
>TRBV6-1
ASSVPGTSDEETQY
>TRBV30
AWMGGVAGASTDTQY
>TRBV7-2
ASSLSGRALGGELF
>TRBV6-5
ASSYGSGSSYEQY
>TRBV28
AYGQGMPNEQF